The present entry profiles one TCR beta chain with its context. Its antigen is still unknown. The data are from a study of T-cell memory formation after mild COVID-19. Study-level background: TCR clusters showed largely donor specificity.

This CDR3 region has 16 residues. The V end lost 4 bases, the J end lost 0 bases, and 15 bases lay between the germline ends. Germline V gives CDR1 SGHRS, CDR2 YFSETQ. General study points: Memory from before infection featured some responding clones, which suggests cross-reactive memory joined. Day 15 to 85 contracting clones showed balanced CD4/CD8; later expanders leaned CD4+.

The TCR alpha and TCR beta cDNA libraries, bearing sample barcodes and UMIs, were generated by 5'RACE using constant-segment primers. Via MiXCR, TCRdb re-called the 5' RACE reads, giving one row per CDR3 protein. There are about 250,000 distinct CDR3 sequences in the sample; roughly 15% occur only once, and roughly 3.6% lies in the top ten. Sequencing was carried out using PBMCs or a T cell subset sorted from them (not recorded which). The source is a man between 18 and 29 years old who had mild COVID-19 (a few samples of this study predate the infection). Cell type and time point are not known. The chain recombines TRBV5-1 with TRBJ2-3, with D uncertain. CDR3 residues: CASSTSDNPSTDTQYF. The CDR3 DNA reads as TGCGCCAGCAGCACCTCTGACAACCCTAGCACAGATACGCAGTATTTT. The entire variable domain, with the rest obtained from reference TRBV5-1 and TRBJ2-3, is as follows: KAGVTQTPRYLIKTRGQQVTLSCSPISGHRSVSWYQQTPGQGLQFLFEYFSETQRNKGNFPGRFSGRQFSNSRSEMNVSTLELGDSALYLCASSTSDNPSTDTQYFGPGTRLTVL.